The clone carrying this T cell receptor beta chain has just a few counts. Its cognate antigen is unknown. The record originates from a study of T cells in Graves' hyperthyroidism and ophthalmopathy. General study points: Blood also held most thyroid clonotypes expanded beyond 0.001.

V lost 3 bases and J 2 bases, leaving 5 bases between the germline ends. The CDR3 extends over 11 amino acids. CDR1 and CDR2 (germline): DFQATT, SNEGSKA (reference sequence). Each patient was aged 18 to 65 and had newly diagnosed hyperthyroidism of under 2 months' duration. It was 10 ml of fresh peripheral blood that supplied the PBMCs. Regions amplified from RNA transcripts were the TCR beta CDR3 regions. When the TCR CDR3 underwent first-round RT-PCR, the HTBI primer set was used. One entry per CDR3 protein results from TCRdb running MiXCR on the multiplex PCR reads. The sample yields roughly 660,000 distinct CDR3 sequences, 15% to 20% seen once.

The sample consisted of blood. The rearrangement links TRBV20-1 to TRBJ2-7, with no clear D. The sequence derives from a man aged 45 to 65 with Graves' hyperthyroidism. CDR3 protein: CSASGTYEQYF. The CDR3 nucleotides are TGCAGTGCTAGCGGTACCTACGAGCAGTACTTC.